The 31 T cell receptor beta chains in this list originate from one sample, sequenced in a study of blood T cell repertoires in COVID-19. The repertoire was sequenced with immunoSEQ multiplex PCR; TCRdb's copy has only in-frame clones and lacks some. The table lists 250,000 to 300,000 clones, roughly 88% of them singletons. Sequencing was done on a sample of PBMCs or T cells enriched from blood (not recorded which). The receptors were gathered from a woman aged 40-49 years with acute COVID-19.

The rearrangement uses TRBV4-2 and TRBJ1-6; D perhaps matches TRBD1 (6 bases). The CDR3 extends over 16 amino acids. CDR1 and CDR2 (germline): LGHNA, YNFKEQ. V shed 0 bases and J shed 9 bases, with 15 bases lying between them. The CDR3 here is CASSQDSLRGSSPLHF. DNA of the CDR3: TGTGCCAGCAGCCAAGATTCTTTGAGGGGGAGTTCACCCCTCCACTTT.

The rearrangement uses TRBV10-3 and TRBJ2-3; 11 nucleotides line up with TRBD1. The CDR3 is made up of 16 amino acids. The germline CDR1 and CDR2 sequences are ENHRY and SYGVKD. V gave up 5 bases and J gave up 6 bases; unmatched junction bases: 10. The CDR3 nucleotides read TGTGCCATCAGTCCCCCCCGGGACAGGGGGTGGGATACGCAGTATTTT. Translating gives CAISPPRDRGWDTQYF.

With respect to this clone: This may be a read error, as it is one base from a much larger clone. This sample also contains other DNA sequences that code for the same CDR3. The chain joins TRBV18 to TRBJ1-2; the match to TRBD1 covers 7 bases. With 4 bases clipped from V and 3 bases from J, the junction kept 2 bases outside the gene matches. This CDR3 is 13 amino acids long. Germline V gene data show CDR1 as KGHSH and CDR2 as LQKENI. The CDR3 here is CASSLGTDYGYTF. DNA for the CDR3: TGTGCCAGCTCACTCGGGACAGACTATGGCTACACCTTC.

As regards this clone: The same CDR3 arises from other DNA sequences in this sample as well. The chain combines TRBV5-4 with TRBJ2-3; no firm D call. With 5 bases removed from V and 2 bases from J, the gap between germline ends came to 6 bases. The CDR3 contains 12 residues. The germline V gene encodes CDR1 SGHNT and CDR2 YYREEE (reference sequence). CDR3 bases: TGTGCCAGCAGTTCTATCACAGATACGCAGTATTTT. This gives the protein CASSSITDTQYF.

The chain joins TRBV25-1 to TRBJ2-5; D is perhaps TRBD2 (6 bases). Per the germline V gene, CDR1 is MGHDK and CDR2 is SYGVNS. The CDR3 is 14 residues long. The V gene lost 2 bases and the J gene lost 7 bases, with 14 bases spanning the gap. This chain's CDR3 is CASSERIGGVTQYF. DNA of the CDR3: TGTGCCAGCAGTGAACGTATCGGGGGAGTGACCCAGTACTTC.

This rearrangement joins TRBV5-1 to TRBJ1-5; D is uncertain. In germline, CDR1 is SGHRS, CDR2 YFSETQ. The CDR3 totals 13 residues. Trimming pared 5 bases from V and 3 bases from J, leaving 9 bases between. In DNA form, the CDR3 reads TGCGCCAGCAGGGAGTCCCTCAATCAGCCCCAGCATTTT. Protein product: CASRESLNQPQHF.

This chain uses TRBV5-6 with TRBJ2-7; 8 bases are a match to TRBD2. V lost 4 bases, J lost 2 bases, and 5 bases stayed unmatched. Per the germline V gene, CDR1 is SGHDT and CDR2 is YYEEEE. The CDR3 length is 14 residues. CDR3 sequence: CASSRSGVAYEQYF. CDR3 sequence (DNA): TGTGCCAGCAGCCGTAGCGGGGTCGCCTACGAGCAGTACTTC.

J is TRBJ1-1 and V is TRBV24-1; TRBD1 might be the D (5 bases). This CDR3 region has 13 residues. Germline assignment: CDR1 KGHDR and CDR2 SFDVKD. V was cut by 6 bases and J by 2 bases, with 9 bases left in between. CDR3 nucleotide sequence: TGTGCCACCAGTCCAGGGTTCAACACTGAAGCTTTCTTT. Its protein is CATSPGFNTEAFF.

This clone was observed once. This sequence joins TRBV24-1 and TRBJ1-1, with D possibly being TRBD1 (5 bases). V was cut by 4 bases and J by 5 bases, with 13 bases left in between. The CDR3 runs to 14 residues. Germline assignment: CDR1 KGHDR and CDR2 SFDVKD. Here the CDR3 reads CATSEGERGTEAFF. CDR3 nucleotides: TGTGCCACCAGTGAGGGGGAGCGGGGAACTGAAGCTTTCTTT.

V gene TRBV9 combines with J gene TRBJ2-7, with 9 nucleotides matching TRBD2. CDR1 is SGDLS, CDR2 YYNGEE, per germline. The ends lost 0 bases at V and 0 bases at J; junction bases unmatched: 4. The CDR3 sequence is 16 residues long. The CDR3 DNA is TGTGCCAGCAGCGTAGGACTAGCGGTTAGCTCCTACGAGCAGTACTTC. It translates to CASSVGLAVSSYEQYF.

The chain uses TRBV7-9 and TRBJ2-7; no reliable D call. The CDR3 is 12 residues long. The germline V gene has CDR1 SEHNR and CDR2 FQNEAQ (reference sequence). V shed 3 bases and J shed 3 bases, with 6 bases lying between them. The CDR3 here is CASSFTDYEQYF. CDR3 nucleotide sequence: TGTGCCAGCAGCTTCACAGACTACGAGCAGTACTTC.

The gene calls are TRBV5-6 and TRBJ2-3, with a possible D match to TRBD2 (5 bases). Germline assignment: CDR1 SGHDT and CDR2 YYEEEE. Trimming removed 4 bases at V and 2 bases at J, with 11 bases between. The CDR3 is 14 residues long. The CDR3 coding sequence is TGTGCCAGCAGCCCCCGGGAACCCACAGATACGCAGTATTTT. It yields the protein CASSPREPTDTQYF.

The J gene is TRBJ2-1, the V gene TRBV9; 8 bases line up with TRBD1. V shed 0 bases, J shed 4 bases, and the junction held 6 bases outside the gene matches. The CDR3 is made up of 16 amino acids. Germline loops: CDR1 SGDLS, CDR2 YYNGEE. CDR3: CASSVGGTGAYNEQFF. Written as DNA, the CDR3 is TGTGCCAGCAGCGTAGGTGGGACAGGCGCATACAATGAGCAGTTCTTC.

This clone came up a few times. The chain couples TRBV28 to TRBJ1-2; no clear D. There are 13 residues in the CDR3. Germline CDR1 is MDHEN and CDR2 is SYDVKM. V lost 2 bases, J lost 5 bases, and 9 bases lay in between. CDR3 sequence reads: CASSLAQDYGYTF. The CDR3 DNA reads as TGTGCCAGCAGTTTAGCCCAGGATTATGGCTACACCTTC.

The rearrangement joins TRBV5-8 to TRBJ2-3, with a tentative D call TRBD1 (6 bases). Trimming took off 0 bases at V and 0 bases at J, with 14 bases between the two ends. Germline V lookup: CDR1 SGHTS, CDR2 YDEGEE. The CDR3 consists of 17 residues. In DNA, the CDR3 is TGTGCCAGCAGCTTGGAGGTAGGCCAGGGGAGCACAGATACGCAGTATTTT. Translation: CASSLEVGQGSTDTQYF.

The chain uses TRBV28 and TRBJ2-2, with unresolved D. This CDR3 has 15 amino acids. CDR1 and CDR2 (germline): MDHEN, SYDVKM. V was trimmed by 6 bases and J by 1 base, leaving 12 bases between them. The CDR3 coding sequence is TGTGCCAGCAGAACCATTCCAGAGAACACCGGGGAGCTGTTTTTT. Its translation: CASRTIPENTGELFF.

J is TRBJ2-5 and V is TRBV29-1; 7 positions match TRBD1. There are 15 residues in the CDR3. J was trimmed by 5 bases and V by 3 bases; bases with no gene match: 12. Looked up from germline, CDR1 is SQVTM and CDR2 is ANQGSEA. The DNA of the CDR3 is TGCAGCGTTGAGAAGGTACAGGGGATCCGGGAGACCCAGTACTTC. Amino acid sequence: CSVEKVQGIRETQYF.

The chain joins TRBV2 to TRBJ2-7; tentatively, D is TRBD2 (5 bases). V was trimmed by 8 bases and J by 0 bases, leaving 11 bases between them. Germline V gene data show CDR1 as SNHLY and CDR2 as FYNNEI. This CDR3 is built from 13 residues. CDR3 bases: TGTGCCAGCGGACTCAGTAGCTCCTACGAGCAGTACTTC. This gives the protein CASGLSSSYEQYF.

This chain links TRBV18 with TRBJ2-3, with D unresolved. This CDR3 contains 12 residues. Per germline, CDR1 KGHSH and CDR2 LQKENI. Trimming stripped 1 base from V and 5 bases from J, with 4 bases between. CDR3 bases: TGTGCCAGCTCACCACGAGAAGATACGCAGTATTTT. Translating it yields CASSPREDTQYF.

V is TRBV19 and J is TRBJ2-2, with a tentative D call TRBD1 (5 bases). CDR1 and CDR2 (germline): LNHDA, SQIVND (reference sequence). The CDR3 extends over 17 amino acids. V lost 6 bases to trimming and J lost 6 bases, with 23 bases between them. The CDR3 DNA is TGTGCCAGTAGCCAAAGGGCGCCAGGGTCTTTTGCCGGGGAGCTGTTTTTT. Its translation: CASSQRAPGSFAGELFF.

This chain joins TRBV5-6 and TRBJ1-2; 7 nucleotides align to TRBD1. Looked up from germline, CDR1 is SGHDT and CDR2 is YYEEEE. CDR3 size: 15 residues. V lost 1 base, J lost 4 bases, and 7 bases stayed unmatched. The CDR3 nucleotides read TGTGCCAGCAGCTTGCTGGACAGGAGGGTCTATGGCTACACCTTC. Its translation is CASSLLDRRVYGYTF.

This rearrangement joins TRBV28 to TRBJ1-2; D is unclear. Trimming removed 4 bases from V and 0 bases from J, with 12 bases in between. This CDR3 spans 15 amino acids. Germline CDR1 MDHEN, CDR2 SYDVKM. CDR3 residues: CASSSGGQANYGYTF. CDR3 in DNA: TGTGCCAGCAGTTCTGGTGGGCAGGCTAACTATGGCTACACCTTC.

The chain recombines TRBV21-1 with TRBJ2-1; no check of the table's D call, TRBD2, against the DNA was made. TRBV21-1 is a pseudogene locus. CDR3 length equals 13 residues. Written as DNA, the CDR3 is TGTGCCAGCACACACAAGGAAGAGGCTTGGCAGTTCTTC. Its protein is CASTHKEEAWQFF.

Here the CDR3 DNA reads TGTGCCATCAGGAACGACCCAACCGGGACAGGGCTAAATGAGCAGTTCTTC. Its protein is CAIRNDPTGTGLNEQFF. The chain joins TRBV10-3 to TRBJ2-1; 9 bases fit TRBD1. CDR3 length: 17 residues. J lost 7 bases, V lost 6 bases, and 16 bases had no gene match. Per the germline V gene, CDR1 is ENHRY and CDR2 is SYGVKD.

The V gene is TRBV19, the J gene TRBJ1-5; 9 nucleotides match TRBD1. The J segment lost 3 bases and the V segment lost 7 bases, leaving 10 bases of the junction unmatched. CDR1 is LNHDA, CDR2 SQIVND, per germline (reference sequence). The CDR3 consists of 16 residues. The CDR3 DNA is TGTGCCAGTAACAAGGGACAGGGCTCGGCCAATCAGCCCCAGCATTTT. Translating it yields CASNKGQGSANQPQHF.

The genes are TRBV7-2 and TRBJ2-5; D gene uncertain. Trimming stripped 5 bases from V and 1 base from J, with 11 bases between. The CDR3 consists of 14 residues. Germline V gene sequence: CDR1 SGHTA, CDR2 FQGNSA. CDR3 DNA: TGTGCCAGCAGCCGGCGAGGCTCCCAAGAGACCCAGTACTTC. This sequence encodes CASSRRGSQETQYF.

V is TRBV15 and J is TRBJ1-5, with no clear D. The CDR3 covers 13 residues. CDR1 and CDR2 (germline): LNHNV, YYDKDF (reference sequence). V gave up 0 bases and J gave up 5 bases, with 5 bases separating them. DNA for the CDR3: TGTGCCACCAGCAGAGAATCATATCAGCCCCAGCATTTT. This gives the protein CATSRESYQPQHF.

The chain combines TRBV11-2 with TRBJ1-6; maybe TRBD1 (5 bases). Germline V gene data show CDR1 as SGHAT and CDR2 as FQNNGV. The V end lost 5 bases, the J end lost 0 bases, and 11 bases lay between the germline ends. The CDR3 contains 16 residues. This CDR3 is CASSRQRSSYNSPLHF. CDR3 DNA sequence: TGTGCCAGCAGCAGACAGAGGAGCTCCTATAATTCACCCCTCCACTTT.

The chain couples TRBV7-9 to TRBJ2-3; 10 nucleotides match TRBD1. The CDR3 covers 14 residues. Germline V gene sequence: CDR1 SEHNR, CDR2 FQNEAQ (reference sequence). The V segment lost 5 bases and the J segment 6 bases; nucleotides outside the gene matches: 5. The CDR3 is CASSPGTGVDTQYF. The CDR3 bases are TGTGCCAGCAGCCCCGGGACAGGGGTGGATACGCAGTATTTT.

The chain has TRBV27 and TRBJ1-1; TRBD1 agrees at 7 bases. There are 13 residues in the CDR3. Germline-derived CDR1 and CDR2 are MNHEY and SMNVEV (reference sequence). Trimming at V came to 4 bases and at J to 1 base, leaving 0 bases not matched to a gene. The DNA for the CDR3 is TGTGCCAGCAGTTGGACAGGGAACACTGAAGCTTTCTTT. Its translation: CASSWTGNTEAFF.

This chain joins TRBV13 and TRBJ1-2, with D unclear. The CDR3 is 14 amino acids. The V end lost 4 bases, the J end lost 2 bases, and 11 bases lay between the germline ends. Germline V gives CDR1 PRHDT, CDR2 FYEKMQ (reference sequence). Written as DNA, the CDR3 is TGTGCCAGCAGCTCCCCGGGGAGAAACTATGGCTACACCTTC. Residues: CASSSPGRNYGYTF.